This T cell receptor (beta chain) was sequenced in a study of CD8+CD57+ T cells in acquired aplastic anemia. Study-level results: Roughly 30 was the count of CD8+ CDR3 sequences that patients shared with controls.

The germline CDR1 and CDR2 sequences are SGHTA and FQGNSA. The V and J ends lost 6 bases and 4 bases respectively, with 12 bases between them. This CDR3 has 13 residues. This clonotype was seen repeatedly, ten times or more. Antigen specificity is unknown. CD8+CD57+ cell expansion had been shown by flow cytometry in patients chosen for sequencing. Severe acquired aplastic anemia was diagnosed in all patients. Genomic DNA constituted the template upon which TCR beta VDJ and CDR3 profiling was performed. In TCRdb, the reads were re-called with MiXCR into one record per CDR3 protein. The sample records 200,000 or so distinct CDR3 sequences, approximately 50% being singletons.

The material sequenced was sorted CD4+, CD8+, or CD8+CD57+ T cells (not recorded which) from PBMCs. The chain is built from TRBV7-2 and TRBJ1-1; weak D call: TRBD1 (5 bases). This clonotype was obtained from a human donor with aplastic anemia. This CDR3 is CASRARGVTEAFF. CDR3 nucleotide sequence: TGTGCCAGCAGGGCTCGGGGGGTCACTGAAGCTTTCTTT.